The 15 T cell receptor beta chains given below trace back to one sample, sequenced in a study of shared T cell receptors in the human thymus. Libraries were prepared by immunoSEQ multiplex PCR; TCRdb keeps only in-frame clonotypes and omits some of them. This sample has 500,000 to 750,000 clones, with around 89% found just once. This sample was shared with a second study, whose subject was human thymus T cells.

The sequenced sample consisted of thymocytes. All receptors come from a boy younger than two with a congenital heart defect.

This chain uses TRBV5-6 with TRBJ2-1; 9 bases align to TRBD2. Germline CDR1 reads SGHDT; CDR2 reads YYEEEE. The CDR3 totals 17 residues. Trimming removed 4 bases from V and 4 bases from J; junction bases left unmatched: 12. Written as DNA, the CDR3 is TGTGCCAGCAGCGGGGGTGTAGCGGGAGTGGAGTACAATGAGCAGTTCTTC. Translated, it gives CASSGGVAGVEYNEQFF. The whole variable domain, filled in from reference TRBV5-6 and TRBJ2-1, reads DAGVTQSPTHLIKTRGQQVTLRCSPKSGHDTVSWYQQALGQGPQFIFQYYEEEERQRGNFPDRFSGHQFPNYSSELNVNALLLGDSALYLCASSGGVAGVEYNEQFFGPGTRLTVL.

This rearrangement joins TRBV23-1 to TRBJ2-3; the D gene is possibly TRBD1 (6 bases). TRBV23-1 is filed as an ORF, its function uncertain. This CDR3 has 13 amino acids. Trimming removed 4 bases at V and 4 bases at J, with 9 bases between. CDR3 sequence: CASSRGQPDTQYF. Written as DNA, the CDR3 is TGCGCCAGCAGTCGCGGACAGCCAGATACGCAGTATTTT.

The chain has TRBV21-1 and TRBJ2-7; no check of the table's D call, TRBD2, against the DNA was made. TRBV21-1 is described as a pseudogene. The CDR3 contains 19 residues. In DNA, the CDR3 is TGTGCCAGCAGCAAAGGTGGGACTAGCGGGAGAAGGGGATACTACGAGCAGTACTTC. It is translated as CASSKGGTSGRRGYYEQYF.

The chain links TRBV4-1 to TRBJ2-2; D remains unclear. Germline CDR1 reads MGHRA; CDR2 reads YSYEKL. The CDR3 totals 15 residues. Trimming took 0 bases from V and 6 from J, leaving 11 bases between them. The CDR3 loop reads CASSQERWASGELFF. For the CDR3, the DNA is TGCGCCAGCAGCCAAGAAAGGTGGGCGTCCGGGGAGCTGTTTTTT.

V gene TRBV5-6 combines with J gene TRBJ2-5; 13 nucleotides match TRBD2. This CDR3 has 18 amino acids. With 0 bases clipped from V and 0 bases from J, the junction kept 5 bases outside the gene matches. CDR1 and CDR2 from the germline V gene are SGHDT and YYEEEE. The CDR3 is CASSLALAGGPHQETQYF. CDR3 nucleotide sequence: TGTGCCAGCAGCTTGGCACTAGCGGGAGGGCCCCACCAAGAGACCCAGTACTTC.

As for this clone: The same CDR3 is also encoded by other DNA sequences in this sample. The rearrangement links TRBV4-3 to TRBJ2-4; the D is unclear. The CDR3 covers 17 residues. V was clipped by 0 bases and J by 0 bases, with 12 bases between them. The V gene's germline CDR1 is LGHNA and CDR2 YSLEER. The CDR3 coding sequence is TGCGCCAGCAGCCAAGACTCGACACCTTTAGCCAAAAACATTCAGTACTTC. This codes for CASSQDSTPLAKNIQYF.

Only one count was recorded for this clone. The chain combines TRBV6-4 with TRBJ1-2; 7 bases match TRBD1. V was clipped by 0 bases and J by 4 bases; unmatched bases: 2. This CDR3 is 14 amino acids long. CDR1 MRHNA and CDR2 SNTAGT come from the germline V gene. CDR3 sequence (DNA): TGTGCCAGCAGTGACTCGAACAGGGGCTATGGCTACACCTTC. It yields the protein CASSDSNRGYGYTF.

Remarks on this clone: Relative to the germline gene, one junction end is altered; a read error may explain this. The chain is built from TRBV10-3 and TRBJ1-1; weak D call: TRBD1 (5 bases). This CDR3 region has 15 residues. The germline gives CDR1 ENHRY, CDR2 SYGVKD. CDR3 protein: CAITEPDRPNTEAFF. CDR3 coding DNA: TGTGCCATCACTGAGCCCGACAGACCGAACACTGAAGCTTTCTTT.

The J gene is TRBJ1-1, the V gene TRBV30; possibly TRBD1 for D (5 bases). The CDR3 runs to 14 residues. Per germline, CDR1 GTSNPN and CDR2 SVGIG (reference sequence). With 8 bases removed from V and 0 bases from J, the gap between germline ends came to 16 bases. This CDR3 reads CAVRGRFMNTEAFF. Written as DNA, the CDR3 is TGTGCCGTGCGGGGCCGCTTCATGAACACTGAAGCTTTCTTT.

The rearrangement links TRBV29-1 to TRBJ1-1; D is uncertain. The CDR3 has 13 amino acids. With 7 bases removed from V and 4 bases from J, the gap between germline ends came to 16 bases. Germline loops: CDR1 SQVTM, CDR2 ANQGSEA. The CDR3 bases are TGCAGCGGGGGAGGGAGGTGGGCCACTGAAGCTTTCTTT. Its protein is CSGGGRWATEAFF.

The rearrangement joins TRBV11-2 to TRBJ2-7; maybe TRBD1 (6 bases). V was cut by 6 bases and J by 2 bases, with 14 bases left in between. CDR3 length: 14 residues. Germline assignment: CDR1 SGHAT and CDR2 FQNNGV. As DNA, the CDR3 is TGTGCCAGCAGATCCGACAGGCTGGCCTACGAGCAGTACTTC. It codes for CASRSDRLAYEQYF.

In its sample, this clone was seen once. The chain couples TRBV4-1 to TRBJ2-1; 7 nucleotides match TRBD2. This CDR3 has 16 residues. From germline, CDR1 is MGHRA and CDR2 YSYEKL. The V gene end was trimmed by 0 bases and the J gene end by 0 bases; junction bases not matched to a gene: 2. The CDR3 DNA is TGCGCCAGCAGCCAAGAGCGGGGGAGCTCCTACAATGAGCAGTTCTTC. Its protein is CASSQERGSSYNEQFF.

Concerning this clone itself: This CDR3 fails to terminate in the conserved phenylalanine or tryptophan, so it likely reflects a read error. It is unclear where the CDR3 begins or ends on the DNA, so no DNA is shown, and the CDR3 is as TCRdb lists it. The chain combines TRBV19 with TRBJ1-2. The CDR3 is 12 residues long, counting both termini. Germline loops: CDR1 LNHDA, CDR2 SQIVND (reference sequence). The CDR3 is CASSMTGRSLIL.

The rearrangement uses TRBV6-5 and TRBJ2-5; the match to TRBD1 covers 7 bases. The germline V gene encodes CDR1 MNHEY and CDR2 SVGAGI. V lost 5 bases, J lost 5 bases, and 2 bases stayed unmatched. The CDR3 extends over 12 amino acids. CDR3 DNA sequence: TGTGCCAGCAGTACAGGGGCGGAGACCCAGTACTTC. It specifies CASSTGAETQYF.

This clone showed up just once. The chain is built from TRBV5-1 and TRBJ1-1; weak D call: TRBD1 (6 bases). CDR3 length equals 16 residues. The V end lost 4 bases, the J end lost 5 bases, and 21 bases lay between the germline ends. Germline CDR1 SGHRS, CDR2 YFSETQ. This chain's CDR3 is CASSPPLSGVETEAFF. The CDR3 nucleotides are TGCGCCAGCAGCCCTCCATTATCAGGGGTAGAGACTGAAGCTTTCTTT.